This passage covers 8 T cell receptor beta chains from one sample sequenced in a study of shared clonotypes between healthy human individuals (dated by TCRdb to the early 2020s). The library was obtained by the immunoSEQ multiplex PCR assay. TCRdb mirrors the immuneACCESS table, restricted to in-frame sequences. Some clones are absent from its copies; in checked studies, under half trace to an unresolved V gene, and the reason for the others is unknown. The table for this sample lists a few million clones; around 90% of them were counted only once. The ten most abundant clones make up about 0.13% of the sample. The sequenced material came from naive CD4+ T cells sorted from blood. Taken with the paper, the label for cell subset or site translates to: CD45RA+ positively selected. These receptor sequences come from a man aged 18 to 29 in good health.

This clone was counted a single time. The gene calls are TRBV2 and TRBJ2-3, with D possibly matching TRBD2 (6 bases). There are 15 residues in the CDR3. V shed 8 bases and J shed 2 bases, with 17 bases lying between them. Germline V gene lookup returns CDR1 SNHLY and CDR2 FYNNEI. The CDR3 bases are TGTGCCAGCGATAATTTCCGGGGGACCACAGATACGCAGTATTTT. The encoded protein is CASDNFRGTTDTQYF.

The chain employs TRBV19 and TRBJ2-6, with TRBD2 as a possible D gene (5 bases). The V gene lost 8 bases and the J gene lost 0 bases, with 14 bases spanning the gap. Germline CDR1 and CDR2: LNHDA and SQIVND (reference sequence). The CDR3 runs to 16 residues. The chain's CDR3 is CASEDFRNSGANVLTF. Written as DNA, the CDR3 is TGTGCCAGTGAGGACTTCCGCAACTCTGGGGCCAACGTCCTGACTTTC.

CDR3 nucleotide sequence: TGTGCCAGCAGTCCGGGTTTCTACGAGCAGTACTTC. This codes for CASSPGFYEQYF. This rearrangement joins TRBV28 to TRBJ2-5; D not certain. The J call could be wrong; TRBJ2-7 is a better fit for the DNA end. This CDR3 region has 12 residues. Germline V gene sequence: CDR1 MDHEN, CDR2 SYDVKM.

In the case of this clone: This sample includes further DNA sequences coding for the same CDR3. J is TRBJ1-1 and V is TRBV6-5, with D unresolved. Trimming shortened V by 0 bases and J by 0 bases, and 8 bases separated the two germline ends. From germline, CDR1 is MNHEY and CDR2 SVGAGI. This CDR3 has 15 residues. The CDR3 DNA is TGTGCCAGCAGTTACTCCGGCCAGGTGAACACTGAAGCTTTCTTT. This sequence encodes CASSYSGQVNTEAFF.

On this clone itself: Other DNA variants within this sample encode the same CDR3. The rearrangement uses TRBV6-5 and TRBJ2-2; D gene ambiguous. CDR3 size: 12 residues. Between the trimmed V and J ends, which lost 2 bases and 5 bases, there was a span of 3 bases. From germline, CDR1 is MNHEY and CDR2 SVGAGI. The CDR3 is CASSYKTGELFF. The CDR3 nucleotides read TGTGCCAGCAGTTACAAGACCGGGGAGCTGTTTTTT.

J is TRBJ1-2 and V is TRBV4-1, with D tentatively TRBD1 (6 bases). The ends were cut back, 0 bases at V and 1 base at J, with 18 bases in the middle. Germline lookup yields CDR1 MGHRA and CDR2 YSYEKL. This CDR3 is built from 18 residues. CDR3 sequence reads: CASSQDLGARQVNYGYTF. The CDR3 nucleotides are TGCGCCAGCAGCCAAGATCTTGGGGCGCGACAGGTTAACTATGGCTACACCTTC.

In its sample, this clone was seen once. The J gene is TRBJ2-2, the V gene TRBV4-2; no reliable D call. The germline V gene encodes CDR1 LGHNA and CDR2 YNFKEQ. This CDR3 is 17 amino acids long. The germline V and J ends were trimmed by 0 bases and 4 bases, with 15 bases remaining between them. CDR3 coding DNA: TGTGCCAGCAGCCAAGAACCCGCAAACTTGGGCACCGGGGAGCTGTTTTTT. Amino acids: CASSQEPANLGTGELFF.

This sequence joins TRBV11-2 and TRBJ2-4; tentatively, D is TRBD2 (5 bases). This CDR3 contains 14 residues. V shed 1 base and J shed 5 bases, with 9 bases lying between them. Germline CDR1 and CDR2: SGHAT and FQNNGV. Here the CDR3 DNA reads TGTGCCAGCAGCTTAGGAGGGTCCCAAAACATTCAGTACTTC. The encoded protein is CASSLGGSQNIQYF.